The T cell receptor (beta chain) described here comes from a study of blood T cell repertoires in COVID-19. At the level of the study: Acute and convalescent COVID-19 specimens originated in the United States, Italy and Spain. From T cells, B-cell-depleted T cells, or PBMCs came the material, which was cDNA or gDNA.

This table comes from immunoSEQ multiplex PCR, and its TCRdb copy is limited to in-frame clones, with some not included. The sample records around 140,000 clones, about 80% being singletons. The CDR3 is 14 residues long. The V end lost 7 bases, the J end lost 0 bases, and 12 bases lay between the germline ends. Germline V gene sequence: CDR1 SEHNR, CDR2 FQNEAQ (reference sequence). Participants' reported clinical history set cohort assignment. Recovery among Cohort 3 donors was established by two negative PCRs, clearance, or symptom resolution. The specimen sequenced was PBMCs or T cells enriched from blood (not recorded which). This chain connects TRBV7-9 to TRBJ1-1; D remains ambiguous. The clonotype was recovered from a woman aged 45-59 years who had recovered from COVID-19. The CDR3 reads CASTSKLLNTEAFF. CDR3 nucleotide sequence: TGTGCCAGCACCTCGAAACTGCTGAACACTGAAGCTTTCTTT.